This TCR beta chain comes out of a study of regulatory T cells in long-lasting Graves disease. Regarding time point: newly diagnosed GD, antithyroid drugs for less than 3 months. Preparation of the TCR library used RNA extracted from PBMCs. This clonotype has only a few counts. Its antigen is as yet unknown. Study findings and constraints: In persistent patients, shared public clonotypes (approximately 3,000) outnumbered those in new patients (about 1,000). The small sample size may have reduced accuracy.

Arm-PCR of CDR3 regions and iRepertoire HTBI primers were used to build TCR beta libraries. TCRdb fed the multiplex PCR reads into MiXCR, producing one record per CDR3 protein. The repertoire holds approximately 400,000 distinct CDR3 sequences, with 10% to 15% as singletons. The CDR3 runs 15 residues. V gave up 6 bases and J gave up 1 base, with 13 bases separating them. Germline lookup yields CDR1 LGHNA and CDR2 YNFKEQ. These data were also filed under a second study, of T cells in Graves' hyperthyroidism and ophthalmopathy. That work states: Expanded thyroid clonotypes (above 0.001) were mostly also found in blood. Stable hyperthyroidism and ophthalmopathy were separated using 13 V-J signatures.

The sequencing used peripheral blood mononuclear cells (PBMCs), collected at new diagnosis, from a patient treated with antithyroid drugs. The chain combines TRBV4-2 with TRBJ1-5, with D tentatively TRBD1 (6 bases). The receptor was isolated from a woman between 18 and 29 years old with Graves disease. The CDR3 region has the DNA TGTGCCAGCAGTCCGCAGGGGATGAGCAATCAGCCCCAGCATTTT. Amino acids: CASSPQGMSNQPQHF.